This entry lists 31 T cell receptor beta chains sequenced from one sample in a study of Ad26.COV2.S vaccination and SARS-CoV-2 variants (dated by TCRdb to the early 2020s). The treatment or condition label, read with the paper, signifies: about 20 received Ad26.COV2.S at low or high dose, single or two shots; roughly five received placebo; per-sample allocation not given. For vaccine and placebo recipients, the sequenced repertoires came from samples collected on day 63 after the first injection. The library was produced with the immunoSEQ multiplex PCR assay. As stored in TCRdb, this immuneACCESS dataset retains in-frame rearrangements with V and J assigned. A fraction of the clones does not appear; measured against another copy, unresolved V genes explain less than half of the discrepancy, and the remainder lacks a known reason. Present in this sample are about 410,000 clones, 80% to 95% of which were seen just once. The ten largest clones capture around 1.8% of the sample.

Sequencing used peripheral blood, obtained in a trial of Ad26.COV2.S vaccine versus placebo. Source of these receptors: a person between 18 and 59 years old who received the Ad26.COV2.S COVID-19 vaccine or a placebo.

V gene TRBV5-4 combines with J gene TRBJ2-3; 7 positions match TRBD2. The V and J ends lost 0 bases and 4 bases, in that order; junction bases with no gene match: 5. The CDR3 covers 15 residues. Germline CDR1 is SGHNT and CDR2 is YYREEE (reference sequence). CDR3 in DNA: TGTGCCAGCAGCTTGGCGGGGGGTTTTGCAGATACGCAGTATTTT. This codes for CASSLAGGFADTQYF.

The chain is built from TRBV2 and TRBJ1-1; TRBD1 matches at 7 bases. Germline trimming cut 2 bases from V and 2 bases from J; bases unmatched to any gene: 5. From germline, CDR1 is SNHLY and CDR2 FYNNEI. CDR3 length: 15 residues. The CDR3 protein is CASSEQVGGNTEAFF. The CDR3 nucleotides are TGTGCCAGCAGTGAACAGGTAGGGGGCAACACTGAAGCTTTCTTT.

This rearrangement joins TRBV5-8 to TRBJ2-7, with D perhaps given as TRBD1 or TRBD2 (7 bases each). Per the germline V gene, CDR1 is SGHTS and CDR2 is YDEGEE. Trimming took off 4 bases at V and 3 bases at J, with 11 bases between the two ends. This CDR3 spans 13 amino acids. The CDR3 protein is CASSLRGGYEQYF. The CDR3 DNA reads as TGTGCCAGCAGCCTCAGGGGGGGCTACGAGCAGTACTTC. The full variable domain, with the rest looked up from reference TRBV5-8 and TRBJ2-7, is EAGVTQSPTHLIKTRGQQATLRCSPISGHTSVYWYQQALGLGLQFLLWYDEGEERNRGNFPPRFSGRQFPNYSSELNVNALELEDSALYLCASSLRGGYEQYFGPGTRLTVT.

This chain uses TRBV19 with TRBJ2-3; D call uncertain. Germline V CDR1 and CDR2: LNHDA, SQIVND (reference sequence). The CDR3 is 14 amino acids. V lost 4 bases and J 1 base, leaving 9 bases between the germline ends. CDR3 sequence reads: CASSKPPGTDTQYF. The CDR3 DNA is TGTGCCAGTAGTAAACCCCCTGGCACAGATACGCAGTATTTT.

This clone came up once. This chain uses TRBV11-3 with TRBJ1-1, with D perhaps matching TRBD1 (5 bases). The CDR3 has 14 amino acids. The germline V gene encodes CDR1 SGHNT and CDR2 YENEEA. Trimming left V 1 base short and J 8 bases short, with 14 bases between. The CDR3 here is CASSLGGVGVEAFF. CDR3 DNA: TGTGCCAGCAGCTTAGGGGGAGTGGGGGTCGAAGCTTTCTTT.

The CDR3 sequence is CASSATANDHGYTF. For the CDR3, the DNA is TGTGCCAGCAGCGCAACGGCGAACGACCATGGCTACACCTTC. V is TRBV28 and J is TRBJ1-2; D not resolved. The CDR3 is 14 residues long. Per germline, CDR1 MDHEN and CDR2 SYDVKM. V was shortened by 6 bases and J by 6 bases, with 17 bases between the two germline ends.

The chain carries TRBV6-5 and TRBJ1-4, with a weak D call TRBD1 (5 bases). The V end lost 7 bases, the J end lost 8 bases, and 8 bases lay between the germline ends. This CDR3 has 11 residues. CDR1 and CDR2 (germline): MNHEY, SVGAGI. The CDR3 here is CASKGLEKLFF. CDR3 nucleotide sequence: TGTGCCAGCAAGGGACTGGAAAAACTGTTTTTT.

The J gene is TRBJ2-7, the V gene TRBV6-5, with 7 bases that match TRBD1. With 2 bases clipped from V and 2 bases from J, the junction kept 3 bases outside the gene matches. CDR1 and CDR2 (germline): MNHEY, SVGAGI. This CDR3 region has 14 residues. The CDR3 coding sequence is TGTGCCAGCAGTTACGTCGGGACAGCCTACGAGCAGTACTTC. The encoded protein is CASSYVGTAYEQYF.

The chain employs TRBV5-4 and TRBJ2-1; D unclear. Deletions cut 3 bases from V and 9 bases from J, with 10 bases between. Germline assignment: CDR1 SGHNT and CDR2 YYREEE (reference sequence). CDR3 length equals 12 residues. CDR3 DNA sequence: TGTGCCAGCAGCTGGGCGTCGTTTGAGCAGTTCTTC. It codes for CASSWASFEQFF.

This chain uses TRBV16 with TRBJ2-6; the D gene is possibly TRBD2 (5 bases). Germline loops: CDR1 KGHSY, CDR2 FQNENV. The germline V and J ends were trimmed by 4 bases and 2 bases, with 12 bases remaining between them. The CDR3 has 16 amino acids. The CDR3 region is CASSRTGFAGANVLTF. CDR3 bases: TGTGCCAGCAGCCGGACGGGGTTCGCTGGGGCCAACGTCCTGACTTTC. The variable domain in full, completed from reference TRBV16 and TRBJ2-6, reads GEEVAQTPKHLVRGEGQKAKLYCAPIKGHSYVFWYQQVLKNEFKFLISFQNENVFDETGMPKERFSAKCLPNSPCSLEIQATKLEDSAVYFCASSRTGFAGANVLTFGAGSRLTVL.

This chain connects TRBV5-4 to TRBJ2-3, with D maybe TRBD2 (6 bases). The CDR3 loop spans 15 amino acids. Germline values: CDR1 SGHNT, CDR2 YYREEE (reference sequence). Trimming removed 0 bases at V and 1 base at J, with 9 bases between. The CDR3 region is CASSLGGEGTDTQYF. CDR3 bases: TGTGCCAGCAGCTTGGGGGGGGAAGGCACAGATACGCAGTATTTT.

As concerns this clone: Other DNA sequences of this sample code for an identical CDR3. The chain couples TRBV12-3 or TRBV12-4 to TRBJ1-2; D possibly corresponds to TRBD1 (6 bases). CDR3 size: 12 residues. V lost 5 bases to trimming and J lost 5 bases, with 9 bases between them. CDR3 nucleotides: TGTGCCAGCAGTCTCAGGGGTTATGGCTACACCTTC. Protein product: CASSLRGYGYTF.

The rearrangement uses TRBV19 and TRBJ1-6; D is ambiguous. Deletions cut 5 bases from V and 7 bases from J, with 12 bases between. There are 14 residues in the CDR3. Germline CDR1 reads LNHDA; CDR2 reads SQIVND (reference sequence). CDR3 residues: CASSDIIENSPLHF. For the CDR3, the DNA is TGTGCCAGTAGTGACATCATTGAGAATTCACCCCTCCACTTT. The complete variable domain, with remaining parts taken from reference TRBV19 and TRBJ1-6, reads DGGITQSPKYLFRKEGQNVTLSCEQNLNHDAMYWYRQDPGQGLRLIYYSQIVNDFQKGDIAEGYSVSREKKESFPLTVTSAQKNPTAFYLCASSDIIENSPLHFGNGTRLTVT.

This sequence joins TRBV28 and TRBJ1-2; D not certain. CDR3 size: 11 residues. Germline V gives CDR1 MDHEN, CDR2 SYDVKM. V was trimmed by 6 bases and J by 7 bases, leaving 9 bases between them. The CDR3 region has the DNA TGTGCCAGCAGCCCGGACTCTGGCTACACCTTC. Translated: CASSPDSGYTF.

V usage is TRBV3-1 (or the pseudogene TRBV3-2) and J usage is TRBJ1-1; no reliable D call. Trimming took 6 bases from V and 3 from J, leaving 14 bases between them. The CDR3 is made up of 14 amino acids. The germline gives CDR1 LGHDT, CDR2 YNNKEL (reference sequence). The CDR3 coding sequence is TGTGCCAGCAGTCTAAACAGTGCTTACACTGAAGCTTTCTTT. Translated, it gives CASSLNSAYTEAFF.

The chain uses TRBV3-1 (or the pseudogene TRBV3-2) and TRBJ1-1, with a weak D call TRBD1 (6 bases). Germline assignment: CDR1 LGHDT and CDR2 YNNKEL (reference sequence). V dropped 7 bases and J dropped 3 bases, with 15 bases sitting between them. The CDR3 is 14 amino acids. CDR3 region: CASTTSRGHTEAFF. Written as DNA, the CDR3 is TGTGCCAGCACAACATCGCGGGGGCACACTGAAGCTTTCTTT.

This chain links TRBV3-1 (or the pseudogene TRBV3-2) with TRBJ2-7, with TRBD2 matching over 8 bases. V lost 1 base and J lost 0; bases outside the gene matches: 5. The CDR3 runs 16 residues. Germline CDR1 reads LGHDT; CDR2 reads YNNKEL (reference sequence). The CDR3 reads CASSQVAGGLSYEQYF. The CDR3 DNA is TGTGCCAGCAGCCAAGTCGCGGGGGGCCTCTCCTACGAGCAGTACTTC.

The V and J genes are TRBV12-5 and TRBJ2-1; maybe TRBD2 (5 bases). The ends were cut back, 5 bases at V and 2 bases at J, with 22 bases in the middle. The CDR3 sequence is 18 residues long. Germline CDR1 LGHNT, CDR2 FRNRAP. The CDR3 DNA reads TGTGCTAGTGGTCACCCTGAAGAGGGTAGCGTGACCTACAATGAGCAGTTCTTC. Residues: CASGHPEEGSVTYNEQFF.

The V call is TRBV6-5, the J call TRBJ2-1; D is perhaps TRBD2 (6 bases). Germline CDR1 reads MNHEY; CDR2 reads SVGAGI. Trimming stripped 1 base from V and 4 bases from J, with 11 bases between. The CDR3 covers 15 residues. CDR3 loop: CASSYFGGAYNEQFF. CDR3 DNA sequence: TGTGCCAGCAGTTACTTTGGCGGGGCATACAATGAGCAGTTCTTC.

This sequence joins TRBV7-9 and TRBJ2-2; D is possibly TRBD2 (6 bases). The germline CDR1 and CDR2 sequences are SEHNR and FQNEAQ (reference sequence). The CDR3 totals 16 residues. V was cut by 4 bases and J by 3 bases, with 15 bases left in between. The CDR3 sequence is CASSSGGAWDTGELFF. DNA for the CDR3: TGTGCCAGCAGCTCGGGCGGGGCCTGGGACACCGGGGAGCTGTTTTTT.

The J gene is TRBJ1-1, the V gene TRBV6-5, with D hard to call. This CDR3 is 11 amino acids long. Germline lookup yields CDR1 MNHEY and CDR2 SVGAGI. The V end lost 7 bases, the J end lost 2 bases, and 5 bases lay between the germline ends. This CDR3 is CASKINTEAFF. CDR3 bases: TGTGCCAGCAAGATAAACACTGAAGCTTTCTTT.

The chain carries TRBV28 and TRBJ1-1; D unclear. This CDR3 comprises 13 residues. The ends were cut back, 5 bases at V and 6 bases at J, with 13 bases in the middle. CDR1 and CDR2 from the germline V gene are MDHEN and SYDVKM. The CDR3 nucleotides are TGTGCCAGCAGTCTACTCCAGTACCCTGAAGCTTTCTTT. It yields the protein CASSLLQYPEAFF.

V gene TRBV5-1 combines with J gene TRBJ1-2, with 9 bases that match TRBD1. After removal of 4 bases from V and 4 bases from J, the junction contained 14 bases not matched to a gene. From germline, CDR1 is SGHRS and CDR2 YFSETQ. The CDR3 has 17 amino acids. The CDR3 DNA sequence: TGCGCCAGCAGCGGGAGCTCACAGGGGGCGATGGGCTATGGCTACACCTTC. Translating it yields CASSGSSQGAMGYGYTF.

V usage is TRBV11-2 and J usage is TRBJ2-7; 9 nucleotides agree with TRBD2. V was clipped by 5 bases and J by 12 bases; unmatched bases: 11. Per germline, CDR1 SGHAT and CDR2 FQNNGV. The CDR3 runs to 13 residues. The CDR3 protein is CASSPSLAGVPYF. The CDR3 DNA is TGTGCCAGCAGCCCCAGTTTAGCGGGGGTACCGTACTTC.

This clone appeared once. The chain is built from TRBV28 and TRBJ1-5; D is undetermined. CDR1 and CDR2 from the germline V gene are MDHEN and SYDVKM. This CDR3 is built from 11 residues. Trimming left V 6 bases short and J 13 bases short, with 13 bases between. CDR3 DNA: TGTGCCAGCAGCAATACCGGGGTTCAGCATTTT. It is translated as CASSNTGVQHF.

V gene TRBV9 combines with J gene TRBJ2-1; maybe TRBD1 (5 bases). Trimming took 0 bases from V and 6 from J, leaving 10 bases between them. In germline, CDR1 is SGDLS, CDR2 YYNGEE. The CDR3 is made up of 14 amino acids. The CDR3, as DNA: TGTGCCAGCAGCGTAGAGGGGATCGGCAATGAGCAGTTCTTC. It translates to CASSVEGIGNEQFF.

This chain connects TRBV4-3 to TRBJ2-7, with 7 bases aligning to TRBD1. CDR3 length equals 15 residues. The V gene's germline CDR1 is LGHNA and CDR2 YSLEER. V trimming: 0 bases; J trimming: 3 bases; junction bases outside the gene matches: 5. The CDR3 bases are TGCGCCAGCAGCCAAGATATTACAGGGGTCTACGAGCAGTACTTC. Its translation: CASSQDITGVYEQYF.

The CDR3 bases are TGCGCCAGCAGCCTCCCCCTGACAGCCGGAAACACTGAAGCTTTCTTT. Translating it yields CASSLPLTAGNTEAFF. The V gene is TRBV4-1, the J gene TRBJ1-1; D might be TRBD1 (5 bases). The CDR3 has 16 amino acids. V dropped 4 bases and J dropped 2 bases, with 17 bases sitting between them. Looked up from germline, CDR1 is MGHRA and CDR2 is YSYEKL.

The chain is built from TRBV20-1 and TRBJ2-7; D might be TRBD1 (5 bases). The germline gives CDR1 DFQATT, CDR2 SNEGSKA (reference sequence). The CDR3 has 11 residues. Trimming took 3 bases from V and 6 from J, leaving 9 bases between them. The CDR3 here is CSARARVEQYF. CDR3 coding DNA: TGCAGTGCTAGGGCCAGGGTCGAGCAGTACTTC.

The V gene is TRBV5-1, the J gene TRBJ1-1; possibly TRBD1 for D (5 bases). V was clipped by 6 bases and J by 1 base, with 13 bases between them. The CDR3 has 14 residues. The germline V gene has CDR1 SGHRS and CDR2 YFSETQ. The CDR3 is CASNTRGTNTEAFF. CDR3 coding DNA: TGCGCCAGCAATACTCGAGGGACGAACACTGAAGCTTTCTTT. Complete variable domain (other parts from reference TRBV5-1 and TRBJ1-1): KAGVTQTPRYLIKTRGQQVTLSCSPISGHRSVSWYQQTPGQGLQFLFEYFSETQRNKGNFPGRFSGRQFSNSRSEMNVSTLELGDSALYLCASNTRGTNTEAFFGQGTRLTVV.

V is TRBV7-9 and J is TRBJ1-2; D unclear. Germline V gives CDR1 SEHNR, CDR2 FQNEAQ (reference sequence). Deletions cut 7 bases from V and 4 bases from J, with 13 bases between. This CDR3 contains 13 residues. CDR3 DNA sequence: TGTGCCAGCACCGCAATCTACAGCTATGGCTACACCTTC. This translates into CASTAIYSYGYTF.